What follows are 11 T cell receptor beta chains derived from one specimen sequenced in a study of blood T cells in healthy people across ages. PCR was performed a second time for about 7 to 12 cycles using a sample-barcoded 5' primer and a J-beta primer mix. Each CDR3 protein is one row after TCRdb ran MiXCR on the 5' RACE reads. There are fewer than 800,000 distinct CDR3 sequences in the sample; around a quarter occur only once, and 9.4% lies in the top ten. This sample was shared with a second study, whose subject was T cells of mothers and their children.

Specimen: blood. Receptor source: a boy between 10 and 17 years old in good health.

The sample holds a few counts of this clonotype. The chain uses TRBV27 and TRBJ2-3; 7 positions agree with TRBD1. Germline V gives CDR1 MNHEY, CDR2 SMNVEV (reference sequence). There are 16 residues in the CDR3. V lost 4 bases and J lost 4; bases outside the gene matches: 11. Written as DNA, the CDR3 is TGTGCCAGCAGTTCTCAGGGGGAAACTCTTCCAGATACGCAGTATTTT. Amino acid sequence: CASSSQGETLPDTQYF.

This clonotype was detected only a few times. The CDR3 nucleotides are TGTGCCAGCAGCCCCGGACTACTGTCTGGGAGTGAGCAGTTCTTC. Translating it yields CASSPGLLSGSEQFF. The V call is TRBV6-2 or TRBV6-3, the J call TRBJ2-1, with D perhaps matching TRBD2 (6 bases). Germline V gene lookup returns CDR1 MNHEY and CDR2 SVGEGT. There are 15 residues in the CDR3. V dropped 6 bases and J dropped 9 bases, with 21 bases sitting between them.

This clonotype showed up just a few times. The chain carries TRBV29-1 and TRBJ2-3; D is possibly TRBD2 (6 bases). V was pared by 5 bases and J by 4 bases, with 19 bases between. The CDR3 runs 15 residues. CDR1 and CDR2 (germline): SQVTM, ANQGSEA. The CDR3 DNA reads TGCAGCGTTCCCGGTAGGTGGGAGGCCGCAGATACGCAGTATTTT. Translated: CSVPGRWEAADTQYF.

This clonotype showed up just a few times. V usage is TRBV11-1 and J usage is TRBJ2-5; 10 bases fit TRBD2. From germline, CDR1 is SGHAT and CDR2 FQDESV (reference sequence). The CDR3 loop spans 16 amino acids. V was pared by 5 bases and J by 2 bases, with 8 bases of the junction left unmatched. CDR3 sequence reads: CASSTWTSGKQETQYF. The CDR3 DNA is TGTGCCAGCAGCACCTGGACTAGCGGAAAACAAGAGACCCAGTACTTC.

The V call is TRBV6-4, the J call TRBJ2-5; D remains unclear. Judging by the DNA end, TRBJ2-1 fits better; the J call may be wrong. Germline CDR1 and CDR2: MRHNA and SNTAGT. The CDR3 has 12 residues. CDR3 DNA: TGTGCCAGCAGTGACTCCGCAAATGAGCAGTTCTTC. It yields the protein CASSDSANEQFF.

V gene TRBV7-3 combines with J gene TRBJ2-2, with a weak D call TRBD2 (6 bases). Germline CDR1 SGHTA, CDR2 FQGTGA. This CDR3 spans 13 amino acids. V gave up 3 bases and J gave up 7 bases, with 9 bases separating them. CDR3 bases: TGTGCCAGCAGCTTCTTAGCGGTCGGGGAGCTGTTTTTT. It specifies CASSFLAVGELFF.

The chain is built from TRBV18 and TRBJ2-7, with 12 bases lining up with TRBD2. Germline V gives CDR1 KGHSH, CDR2 LQKENI. This CDR3 is built from 15 residues. V dropped 6 bases and J dropped 5; count of bases not matched to a gene: 8. The chain's CDR3 is CASSSGLAGYDEQYF. The CDR3 coding sequence is TGTGCCAGCTCGTCAGGACTAGCGGGATACGACGAGCAGTACTTC.

This sequence joins TRBV29-1 and TRBJ2-5; D might be TRBD1 or TRBD2, each matching 6 bases. CDR1 is SQVTM and CDR2 is ANQGSEA in the germline V gene. Deletions cut 8 bases from V and 0 bases from J, with 16 bases between. The CDR3 has 14 amino acids. The CDR3 sequence is CSLGGSGYQETQYF. As DNA, the CDR3 is TGCAGCCTGGGGGGCTCTGGGTACCAAGAGACCCAGTACTTC.

Regarding this clonotype: An end of the junction does not agree with germline; a read error may underlie this. The V call is TRBV7-7, the J call TRBJ2-5; TRBD2 might be the D (6 bases). Looked up from germline, CDR1 is SSHAT and CDR2 is FNYEAQ (reference sequence). CDR3 length: 15 amino acids. CDR3 nucleotides: TGTGCTAGCAGCTTAGCCGGGAGTGGGGTAGAGACCCAGTACTTC. Its protein is CASSLAGSGVETQYF.

This clonotype appeared a few times. The rearrangement uses TRBV5-1 and TRBJ2-5; a possible D gene is TRBD2 (6 bases). CDR3 length: 15 residues. The germline CDR1 and CDR2 sequences are SGHRS and YFSETQ. The V end lost 3 bases, the J end lost 3 bases, and 15 bases lay between the germline ends. The CDR3 region is CASSWDRDLKETQYF. CDR3 in DNA: TGCGCCAGCAGCTGGGACCGGGACTTAAAAGAGACCCAGTACTTC.

The chain combines TRBV7-2 with TRBJ1-1; TRBD1 might be the D (6 bases). The V gene lost 1 base and the J gene lost 3 bases, with 12 bases spanning the gap. CDR3 length: 15 amino acids. The V gene's germline CDR1 is SGHTA and CDR2 FQGNSA. The CDR3 sequence: CASSLGVGGYTEAFF. The CDR3 coding sequence is TGTGCCAGCAGCTTAGGTGTAGGGGGTTACACTGAAGCTTTCTTT.